This T cell receptor (beta chain) was identified in a study of OX40 agonist ivuxolimab in advanced cancers. Study-wide context: With a range of about 23 to 90, age averaged 60 years, and nearly 85% were male.

The germline V gene has CDR1 SGHDT and CDR2 YYEEEE. The V and J ends lost 3 bases and 9 bases, in that order; junction bases with no gene match: 8. This CDR3 has 14 amino acids. The data were produced by immunoSEQ multiplex PCR, yet TCRdb's version contains in-frame clones alone and is incomplete. The sample has 16,000 or so clones; roughly three quarters are singletons. The source of this sequence is an adult with an advanced solid tumor such as melanoma, head and neck, liver or kidney cancer. The V and J genes are TRBV5-6 and TRBJ2-4; 8 nucleotides line up with TRBD2. The sample here was CD4+ or CD8+ T cells sorted from blood, taken in a trial of the OX40 agonist ivuxolimab. DNA for the CDR3: TGTGCCAGCAGCTGGGCGACTAGCGCAGGCATTCAGTACTTC. Translated, it gives CASSWATSAGIQYF.